This T cell receptor beta chain was recorded in a study of siplizumab effects on memory and regulatory T cells. Points from the study as a whole: Unstimulated naive T cells seemed to show more diversity than memory cells did, and they also seemed to be among the major contributors to the alloresponse. Researchers could map only a minor fraction of alloreactive clones to unstimulated subsets. About 80-96% of proliferating CD4+ or CD8+ clones had no assignable naive or memory phenotype. Under siplizumab, an average around 69% of mappable alloreactive CD4+ clones were Treg-derived, compared with over 25% in controls.

As regards this clone: Its antigen remains unknown.

In germline, CDR1 is SGDLS, CDR2 YYNGEE. V lost 3 bases and J lost 4; bases outside the gene matches: 9. This CDR3 spans 15 amino acids. Data came from immunoSEQ multiplex PCR; TCRdb stores just in-frame clones and leaves some out. The sample yields around 100,000 clones, more than 90% seen once. The J gene is TRBJ1-2, the V gene TRBV9, with 7 bases identical to TRBD1. Sample: CD4+ T cells sorted from blood. This sequence originates from a human donor in good health. CDR3: CASSARQGGSYGYTF. In DNA form, the CDR3 reads TGTGCCAGCAGCGCCCGACAGGGTGGGAGCTATGGCTACACCTTC. Full variable domain (missing parts from reference TRBV9 and TRBJ1-2): DSGVTQTPKHLITATGQRVTLRCSPRSGDLSVYWYQQSLDQGLQFLIQYYNGEERAKGNILERFSAQQFPDLHSELNLSSLELGDSALYFCASSARQGGSYGYTFGSGTRLTVV.